These 26 T cell receptor beta chains were sequenced from one sample in a study of cytomegalovirus exposure and HLA in healthy donors. Amplification used 60 Vbeta primers and 13 Jbeta primers. Assay used: immunoSEQ multiplex PCR; TCRdb lists only in-frame clones, some missing. Altogether about 100,000 clones are present, roughly 71% being singletons, with the ten largest covering around 16%. Sequenced: PBMCs. Receptors originate from a woman aged 18-29 years in good health and CMV-seropositive.

V usage is TRBV6-5 and J usage is TRBJ2-1; possible D gene TRBD1, 5 bases. The germline CDR1 and CDR2 sequences are MNHEY and SVGAGI. V lost 3 bases and J lost 5, with 14 bases in between. CDR3 size: 15 residues. As DNA, the CDR3 is TGTGCCAGCAGTTATTCCCCCCCAGGGCACAATGAGCAGTTCTTC. Its protein product is CASSYSPPGHNEQFF.

This chain connects TRBV30 to TRBJ2-2, with 8 bases matching TRBD2. The CDR3 runs 19 residues. Germline CDR1 and CDR2: GTSNPN and SVGIG (reference sequence). The ends lost 0 bases at V and 5 bases at J; junction bases unmatched: 17. The CDR3 DNA sequence: TGTGCCTGGAGTGTGGGCACCCTAGCGGGCGGGAGGTATACCGGGGAGCTGTTTTTT. This encodes CAWSVGTLAGGRYTGELFF. The full variable domain, in which reference TRBV30 and TRBJ2-2 provide the parts outside the CDR3, is SQTIHQWPATLVQPVGSPLSLECTVEGTSNPNLYWYRQAAGRGLQLLFYSVGIGQISSEVPQNLSASRPQDRQFILSSKKLLLSDSGFYLCAWSVGTLAGGRYTGELFFGEGSRLTVL.

The V call is TRBV5-4, the J call TRBJ1-2; weak D call: TRBD1 (5 bases). This CDR3 region has 15 residues. The V gene lost 4 bases and the J gene lost 7 bases, with 20 bases spanning the gap. The germline CDR1 and CDR2 sequences are SGHNT and YYREEE (reference sequence). CDR3 DNA: TGTGCCAGCAGCATCTACAGCCTTGTGCAGGGTGGCTACACCTTC. Translated: CASSIYSLVQGGYTF.

V is TRBV6-1 and J is TRBJ1-4; D remains unclear. The CDR3 is 14 amino acids. V gave up 5 bases and J gave up 7 bases, with 14 bases separating them. CDR1 and CDR2 from the germline V gene are MNHNS and SASEGT. The CDR3 DNA reads TGTGCCAGCAGTTCTCACGGGAGTGGTGAAAAACTGTTTTTT. This gives the protein CASSSHGSGEKLFF.

The CDR3 is CASSYQGSYEQYF. CDR3 bases: TGTGCCAGCAGTTACCAGGGCTCCTACGAGCAGTACTTC. This rearrangement joins TRBV6-5 to TRBJ2-7; TRBD1 is a possible D gene (5 bases). CDR1 is MNHEY and CDR2 is SVGAGI in the germline V gene. This CDR3 has 13 residues. Trimming cost V 2 bases and J 0 bases, with 5 bases left between them.

This clone has a single count. V is TRBV14 and J is TRBJ1-2, with 7 bases that match TRBD1. This CDR3 contains 14 residues. Germline V gene sequence: CDR1 SGHDN, CDR2 FVKESK. With V trimmed by 5 bases and J by 8 bases, 11 bases remained unmatched. This chain's CDR3 is CASSATGAQKGYTF. CDR3 nucleotide sequence: TGTGCCAGCAGCGCCACAGGGGCGCAGAAGGGCTACACCTTC. Based on the CDR3 plus reference TRBV14 and TRBJ1-2, the full variable domain is EAGVTQFPSHSVIEKGQTVTLRCDPISGHDNLYWYRRVMGKEIKFLLHFVKESKQDESGMPNNRFLAERTGGTYSTLKVQPAELEDSGVYFCASSATGAQKGYTFGSGTRLTVV.

V is TRBV11-3 and J is TRBJ2-4, with 8 bases identical to TRBD1. CDR3 length equals 15 residues. Germline CDR1 SGHNT, CDR2 YENEEA. Trimming removed 4 bases from V and 2 bases from J; junction bases left unmatched: 4. CDR3 amino acids: CASSSGQDSKNIQYF. CDR3 nucleotide sequence: TGTGCCAGCAGCTCGGGACAGGATTCCAAAAACATTCAGTACTTC.

The chain employs TRBV19 and TRBJ2-2; D call uncertain. This CDR3 is built from 12 residues. Per germline, CDR1 LNHDA and CDR2 SQIVND (reference sequence). The V gene lost 3 bases and the J gene lost 6 bases, with 5 bases spanning the gap. The CDR3 sequence is CASSIVAGELFF. Written as DNA, the CDR3 is TGTGCCAGTAGTATCGTCGCCGGGGAGCTGTTTTTT.

This chain connects TRBV7-3 to TRBJ1-1, with D possibly being TRBD1 (5 bases). The CDR3 contains 15 residues. Germline V gene data show CDR1 as SGHTA and CDR2 as FQGTGA. V lost 5 bases, J lost 4 bases, and 17 bases lay in between. Here the CDR3 reads CASSPGPGWGTEAFF. The CDR3 DNA follows: TGTGCCAGCAGCCCCGGCCCAGGGTGGGGCACTGAAGCTTTCTTT.

The chain employs TRBV28 and TRBJ2-7; 10 bases fit TRBD2. The trim removed 4 bases at V and 4 bases at J, leaving 10 bases unmatched. The CDR3 has 16 amino acids. In germline, CDR1 is MDHEN, CDR2 SYDVKM. The CDR3 loop is CASSSPTSGNRYEQYF. The CDR3 DNA reads as TGTGCCAGCAGTTCCCCCACTAGCGGGAACCGTTACGAGCAGTACTTC.

This clone came up once. The rearrangement joins TRBV5-4 to TRBJ2-6, with D possibly TRBD1 on 5 matching bases. V shed 0 bases and J shed 0 bases, with 10 bases lying between them. This CDR3 contains 17 residues. Germline CDR1 is SGHNT and CDR2 is YYREEE (reference sequence). CDR3 in DNA: TGTGCCAGCAGCTTGGCAGGGCTTCTCTCTGGGGCCAACGTCCTGACTTTC. Translating gives CASSLAGLLSGANVLTF.

In DNA form, the CDR3 reads TGTGCCAGCAGCCCCGGCGGGGGGATCACTAGCACAGATACGCAGTATTTT. It encodes CASSPGGGITSTDTQYF. The chain links TRBV7-3 to TRBJ2-3; 8 bases map to TRBD2. The CDR3 contains 17 residues. Losses at the gene ends were 5 bases for V and 0 bases for J; bases not matched to a gene: 10. In germline, CDR1 is SGHTA, CDR2 FQGTGA.

This chain connects TRBV27 to TRBJ2-7; TRBD1 matches 7 bases. V lost 6 bases and J lost 6; bases outside the gene matches: 2. Germline CDR1 reads MNHEY; CDR2 reads SMNVEV (reference sequence). The CDR3 has 11 residues. DNA of the CDR3: TGTGCCAGCAGAAACAGGGGCGAGCAGTACTTC. Protein sequence: CASRNRGEQYF.

This clone was counted a few times. The rearrangement links TRBV4-2 to TRBJ2-5; 7 bases line up with TRBD2. V shed 5 bases, J shed 5 bases, and the junction held 11 bases outside the gene matches. CDR3 length: 15 amino acids. From germline, CDR1 is LGHNA and CDR2 YNFKEQ. In DNA, the CDR3 is TGTGCCAGCAGCTTATGGGGGGGTCGTGGGGAGACCCAGTACTTC. Translation: CASSLWGGRGETQYF.

CDR3 loop: CASSQGTSGMGETQYF. As DNA, the CDR3 is TGCGCCAGCAGCCAGGGGACTAGCGGGATGGGAGAGACCCAGTACTTC. The V call is TRBV4-1, the J call TRBJ2-5; 13 nucleotides match TRBD2. CDR3 length equals 16 residues. Unmatched junction bases numbered 5, after V lost 3 bases and J lost 4 bases. Per the germline V gene, CDR1 is MGHRA and CDR2 is YSYEKL.

This clone was seen a handful of times. The V and J genes are TRBV6-1 and TRBJ1-1; 7 bases are shared with TRBD1. Germline CDR1 reads MNHNS; CDR2 reads SASEGT. V was pared by 6 bases and J by 5 bases, with 12 bases of the junction left unmatched. The CDR3 runs to 15 residues. The CDR3 DNA is TGTGCCAGCAGGATCGAACCAAGACAGGGTACTGAAGCTTTCTTT. Amino acids: CASRIEPRQGTEAFF.

The CDR3 protein is CSFAPRLAASTDTQYF. Here the CDR3 DNA reads TGCAGCTTCGCCCCCCGACTAGCGGCTAGCACAGATACGCAGTATTTT. This chain uses TRBV29-1 with TRBJ2-3; 9 bases fit TRBD2. This CDR3 has 16 residues. J gave up 0 bases and V 8 bases, and 12 bases lay outside the gene matches. Germline V CDR1 and CDR2: SQVTM, ANQGSEA.

V usage is TRBV5-1 and J usage is TRBJ1-2, with a weak D call TRBD1 (5 bases). The germline V gene has CDR1 SGHRS and CDR2 YFSETQ. V lost 5 bases and J lost 5, with 19 bases in between. The CDR3 covers 15 residues. The CDR3 reads CASSFLSGASYGYTF. Here the CDR3 DNA reads TGCGCCAGCAGTTTCCTGTCTGGGGCTTCATATGGCTACACCTTC.

The chain uses TRBV7-9 and TRBJ2-5, with D perhaps matching TRBD1 (6 bases). Trimming left V 0 bases short and J 7 bases short, with 15 bases between. The CDR3 covers 15 residues. Germline V gene data show CDR1 as SEHNR and CDR2 as FQNEAQ (reference sequence). This chain's CDR3 is CASSLAFGGRGTQYF. In DNA, the CDR3 is TGTGCCAGCAGCTTAGCGTTTGGGGGCCGGGGGACCCAGTACTTC. The complete variable domain, with remaining parts taken from reference TRBV7-9 and TRBJ2-5, reads DTGVSQNPRHKITKRGQNVTFRCDPISEHNRLYWYRQTLGQGPEFLTYFQNEAQLEKSRLLSDRFSAERPKGSFSTLEIQRTEQGDSAMYLCASSLAFGGRGTQYFGPGTRLLVL.

J is TRBJ2-4 and V is TRBV2, with 7 bases matching TRBD2. With V trimmed by 7 bases and J by 0 bases, 12 bases remained unmatched. CDR3 length equals 17 residues. Germline CDR1 is SNHLY and CDR2 is FYNNEI. The CDR3 reads CASTTPVAGVAKNIQYF. For the CDR3, the DNA is TGTGCCAGCACTACCCCTGTGGCGGGGGTAGCCAAAAACATTCAGTACTTC.

The rearrangement uses TRBV15 and TRBJ2-5; TRBD2 matches at 8 bases. The CDR3 sequence is 16 residues long. Losses at the gene ends were 4 bases for V and 4 bases for J; bases not matched to a gene: 11. Germline V gives CDR1 LNHNV, CDR2 YYDKDF (reference sequence). CDR3 loop: CATSTASRGARETQYF. DNA for the CDR3: TGTGCCACCAGCACCGCCTCGCGGGGGGCCAGAGAGACCCAGTACTTC.

The chain carries TRBV27 and TRBJ1-2, with 7 bases that match TRBD1. Germline V gene lookup returns CDR1 MNHEY and CDR2 SMNVEV (reference sequence). J was trimmed by 2 bases and V by 3 bases; bases with no gene match: 3. The CDR3 covers 14 residues. CDR3 coding DNA: TGTGCCAGCAGTTTTAGGGGGCTCAACTATGGCTACACCTTC. This gives the protein CASSFRGLNYGYTF.

The genes are TRBV5-1 and TRBJ1-2; D is unresolved. CDR1 SGHRS and CDR2 YFSETQ come from the germline V gene. There are 13 residues in the CDR3. V shed 9 bases and J shed 8 bases, with 20 bases lying between them. The CDR3 DNA reads as TGCGCCACCGCGGCCACCACCCGGGAAGGCTACACCTTC. This gives the protein CATAATTREGYTF.

V gene TRBV5-6 combines with J gene TRBJ1-5; possible D gene TRBD1, 6 bases. Looked up from germline, CDR1 is SGHDT and CDR2 is YYEEEE. V lost 0 bases and J 2 bases, leaving 6 bases between the germline ends. The CDR3 spans 14 residues. In DNA, the CDR3 is TGTGCCAGCAGCTTGGCAGGGGGCAATCAGCCCCAGCATTTT. This codes for CASSLAGGNQPQHF.

This rearrangement joins TRBV4-3 to TRBJ2-7, with 7 bases identical to TRBD1. The length of the CDR3 is 16 residues. Germline V gives CDR1 LGHNA, CDR2 YSLEER. V lost 0 bases to trimming and J lost 2 bases; unmatched junction nucleotides: 7. The CDR3 DNA reads as TGCGCCAGCAGCCAAGAGGCGGCAGGGGGTACCTACGAGCAGTACTTC. Its translation: CASSQEAAGGTYEQYF.

V usage is TRBV9 and J usage is TRBJ1-1; D remains ambiguous. Germline V gene lookup returns CDR1 SGDLS and CDR2 YYNGEE. This CDR3 region has 14 residues. V lost 0 bases to trimming and J lost 1 base, with 7 bases between them. As DNA, the CDR3 is TGTGCCAGCAGCGTAGGAAATAGGAACACTGAAGCTTTCTTT. Residues: CASSVGNRNTEAFF.